This T cell receptor (beta chain) was obtained from a study of T-cell memory formation after mild COVID-19. Trimming took off 4 bases at V and 0 bases at J, with 15 bases between the two ends. In germline, CDR1 is MNHNY, CDR2 SVGAGI (reference sequence). The CDR3 runs 17 residues. Overall study findings and caveats: CM and EM subsets held most contracting CD4+ clones; EMRA held CD8+ ones.

MiXCR, applied by TCRdb to the 5' RACE reads, yields one record per CDR3 protein. The sample has 530,000 or so distinct CDR3 sequences, roughly 17% seen once. This clonotype showed up just a few times. The antigen remains undetermined. The material sequenced was PBMCs or a T cell subset sorted from them (not recorded which). This receptor was obtained from an adult woman who had mild COVID-19 (a few samples of this study predate the infection). Cell type and time point are not known. J is TRBJ2-2 and V is TRBV6-6; D is undetermined. The CDR3: CASSLQSGASNTGELFF. CDR3 bases: TGTGCCAGCAGTTTACAAAGTGGCGCCTCGAACACCGGGGAGCTGTTTTTT.